Listed here are 3 T cell receptor beta chains from one sample, sequenced in a study of radiotherapy plus CTLA-4 blockade in lung cancer. Using immunoSEQ multiplex PCR, the repertoire was profiled, and TCRdb retains in-frame clones only, with some absent. The repertoire holds around 18,000 clones, with roughly 86% as singletons. Sequences were derived from peripheral blood, sampled from a patient treated with radiotherapy plus ipilimumab. These receptors originate from a human donor with non-small cell lung cancer whose response to radiotherapy plus ipilimumab could not be evaluated.

The chain is built from TRBV10-1 and TRBJ2-2, with TRBD1 as a possible D gene (6 bases). The V end lost 6 bases, the J end lost 7 bases, and 15 bases lay between the germline ends. The CDR3 has 14 amino acids. Germline V gene data show CDR1 as WNHNN and CDR2 as SYGVQD (reference sequence). The CDR3, as DNA: TGCGCCAGCAGACAGGGTTATGGCATCGGGGAGCTGTTTTTT. Residues: CASRQGYGIGELFF.

The rearrangement links TRBV28 to TRBJ2-7; D is possibly TRBD2 (7 bases). From germline, CDR1 is MDHEN and CDR2 SYDVKM. The CDR3 runs to 14 residues. Trimming shortened V by 5 bases and J by 7 bases, and 18 bases separated the two germline ends. CDR3 in DNA: TGTGCCAGCAGTACCTTGGGGGGGCGGGAGGAGCAGTACTTC. Amino acid sequence: CASSTLGGREEQYF.

The chain combines TRBV7-9 with TRBJ1-6; D is unclear. Per the germline V gene, CDR1 is SEHNR and CDR2 is FQNEAQ (reference sequence). Trimming took 4 bases from V and 8 from J, leaving 12 bases between them. The CDR3 is made up of 14 amino acids. In DNA form, the CDR3 reads TGTGCCAGCAGCTCCACAGCTTCCGATTCACCCCTCCACTTT. It codes for CASSSTASDSPLHF.